This paragraph reports one T cell receptor (beta chain). What it binds is unknown. Data came from immunoSEQ multiplex PCR; TCRdb stores just in-frame clones and leaves some out. This repertoire shows about 100,000 clones, 70% to 90% found once; its top ten account for approximately 15%. This specimen belongs to a study of T cell responses to AZD1222 COVID-19 vaccine. Across the whole study: The study pooled second doses at about 4 or about 12 weeks. Overall study findings and caveats: Repertoires in all cases were sampled only once the peak T cell response had passed. Possibly, clonal diversity was underestimated; donors were largely white British and included more females.

The germline V gene has CDR1 KGHSH and CDR2 LQKENI. This CDR3 comprises 14 residues. V shed 3 bases and J 5 bases; nucleotides not matched to a gene: 4. The source of this sequence is an adult in good health. Sample: peripheral blood, taken on day 0 of AZD1222 vaccination. This rearrangement joins TRBV18 to TRBJ1-5, with TRBD1 matching over 7 bases. This CDR3 is CASSPGTVDQPQHF. DNA for the CDR3: TGTGCCAGCTCACCTGGGACAGTCGATCAGCCCCAGCATTTT.